The text below deals with one T cell receptor beta chain. Its antigen is unidentified. Since a much larger clone is just one base distant, this may be a read error. The data were obtained in a study of beta chain bispecific antibodies for T cell cancers. The wider study: HPB-ALL carried surface TRBV5-5, while Jurkat carried TRBV12-3. Whole-study findings and limits: The leukemia cells, rather than normal T cells, gave most of the targeted TRBV signal.

T cells were expanded from blood mononuclear cells for two to three days with anti-CD3 OKT3 or CD3/CD28 beads. The CDR3 runs to 15 residues. Per the germline V gene, CDR1 is PRHDT and CDR2 is FYEKMQ (reference sequence). Libraries carried unique molecular identifiers used for clonotype counts. TCRdb ran MiXCR on the 5' RACE reads and lists one entry per CDR3 protein. The profile shows just over 20,000 distinct CDR3 sequences, about 2.6% of them singletons. The sequence was obtained from a human donor in good health. Some clones in this sample may be carry-over from other donors' samples. The sample comprised healthy donor T cells cultured with leukemia cells. The chain links TRBV13 to TRBJ1-4; D might be TRBD1 (6 bases). Here the CDR3 DNA reads TGTGCCAGCAGCTTAACAGGGAGTTCTAATGAAAAACTGCTTTTT. This codes for CASSLTGSSNEKLLF.